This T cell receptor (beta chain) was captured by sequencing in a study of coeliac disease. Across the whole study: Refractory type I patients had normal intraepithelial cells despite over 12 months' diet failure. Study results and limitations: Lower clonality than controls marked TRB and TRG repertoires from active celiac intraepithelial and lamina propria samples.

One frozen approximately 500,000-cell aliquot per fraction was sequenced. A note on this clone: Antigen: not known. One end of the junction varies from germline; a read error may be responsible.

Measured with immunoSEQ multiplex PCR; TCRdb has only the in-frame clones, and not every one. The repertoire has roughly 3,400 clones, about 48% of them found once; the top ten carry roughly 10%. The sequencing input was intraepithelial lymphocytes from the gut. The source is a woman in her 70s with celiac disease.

The CDR3 DNA reads as TGTGCCAGCAGCTTAGAAGTTTTTAGCGGGAACGATCGGCACTTC. Translation: CASSLEVFSGNDRHF. This chain uses TRBV7-2 with TRBJ2-7; 8 nucleotides line up with TRBD2. The CDR3 consists of 15 residues. Germline values: CDR1 SGHTA, CDR2 FQGNSA.